This TCR beta chain was documented in a study of CD8+ T cells in alopecia areata. Study overall: Tofacitinib was given for 6 to 18 months, then stopped for 6 months.

Sequencing relied on a cDNA template that was reverse transcribed from extracted RNA. Here immunoSEQ multiplex PCR was the method, and the copy in TCRdb shows in-frame clones only, minus some. Altogether around 150,000 clones are present, about four fifths being singletons, with the ten largest covering 25%. Deletions cut 2 bases from V and 2 bases from J, with 10 bases between. The germline gives CDR1 SQVTM, CDR2 ANQGSEA. The CDR3 extends over 13 amino acids. The sample's treatment: oral pan-JAK inhibitor, 5-10 mg twice daily. The sequence was collected from a human donor with alopecia areata. The sample consisted of CD8+ T cells sorted from blood, taken at week 4, from a patient treated with tofacitinib. This chain connects TRBV29-1 to TRBJ2-7; D is undetermined. The CDR3 loop is CSVESQVPYEQYF. For the CDR3, the DNA is TGCAGCGTTGAATCCCAGGTACCCTACGAGCAGTACTTC.